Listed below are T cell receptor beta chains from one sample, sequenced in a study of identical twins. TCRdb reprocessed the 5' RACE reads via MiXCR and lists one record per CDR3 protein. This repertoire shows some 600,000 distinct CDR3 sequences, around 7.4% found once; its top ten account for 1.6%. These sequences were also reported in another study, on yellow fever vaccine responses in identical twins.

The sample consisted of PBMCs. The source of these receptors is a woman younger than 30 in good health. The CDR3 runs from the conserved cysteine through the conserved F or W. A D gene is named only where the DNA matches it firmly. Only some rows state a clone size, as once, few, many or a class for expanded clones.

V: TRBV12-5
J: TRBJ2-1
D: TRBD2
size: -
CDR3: CASGLGLAEQFF
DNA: TGTGCTAGTGGTTTGGGACTAGCGGAGCAGTTCTTC

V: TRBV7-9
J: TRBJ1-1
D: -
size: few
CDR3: CASSTVVNTEAFF
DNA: TGTGCCAGCAGCACGGTCGTGAACACTGAAGCTTTCTTT

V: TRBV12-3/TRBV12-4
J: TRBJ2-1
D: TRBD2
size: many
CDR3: CASSTKREIHNEQFF
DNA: TGTGCCAGCAGCACTAAGCGGGAGATCCACAATGAGCAGTTCTTC

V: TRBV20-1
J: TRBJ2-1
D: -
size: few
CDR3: CSARASNEQFF
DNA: TGCAGTGCTAGAGCTTCGAATGAGCAGTTCTTC

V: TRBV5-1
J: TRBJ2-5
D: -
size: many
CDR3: CASSPGTNQETQYF
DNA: TGCGCCAGCAGCCCCGGGACAAACCAAGAGACCCAGTACTTC

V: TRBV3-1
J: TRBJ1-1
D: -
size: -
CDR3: CASSQGVGVSTEAFF
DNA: TGTGCCAGCAGCCAAGGGGTTGGGGTAAGCACTGAAGCTTTCTTT

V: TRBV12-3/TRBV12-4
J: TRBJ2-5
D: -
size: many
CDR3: CASSFIAVLNQETQYF
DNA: TGTGCCAGCAGTTTTATAGCGGTGCTGAACCAAGAGACCCAGTACTTC

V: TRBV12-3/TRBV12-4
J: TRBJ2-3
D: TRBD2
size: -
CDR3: CAIRSSGTSGVSTDTQYF
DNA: TGTGCCATCAGGTCCTCCGGGACTAGCGGGGTCAGCACAGATACGCAGTATTTT

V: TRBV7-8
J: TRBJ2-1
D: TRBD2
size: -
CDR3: CASSLGLAGGGWYNEQFF
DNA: TGTGCCAGCAGCTTGGGACTAGCGGGAGGTGGGTGGTACAATGAGCAGTTCTTC

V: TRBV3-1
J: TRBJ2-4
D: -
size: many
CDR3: CASSQGDKNIQYF
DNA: TGTGCCAGCAGCCAAGGAGACAAAAACATTCAGTACTTC

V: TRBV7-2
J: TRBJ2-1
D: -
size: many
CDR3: CASSSPSIDIRFF
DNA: TGTGCCAGCAGCTCCCCCAGTATAGACATTCGGTTCTTC

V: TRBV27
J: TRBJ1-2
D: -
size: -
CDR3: CASSFSGGLEGYTF
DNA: TGTGCCAGCAGTTTTTCCGGGGGATTGGAGGGCTACACCTTC

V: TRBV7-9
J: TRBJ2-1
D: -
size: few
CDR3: CASSLFVTAGANEQFF
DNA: TGTGCCAGCAGCTTATTTGTGACAGCAGGGGCAAATGAGCAGTTCTTC

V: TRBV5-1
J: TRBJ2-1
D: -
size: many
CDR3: CASSLGGDYNEQFF
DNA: TGCGCCAGCAGCTTAGGGGGAGACTACAATGAGCAGTTCTTC

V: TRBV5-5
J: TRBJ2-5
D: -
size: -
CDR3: CASSSGANEETQYF
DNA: TGTGCCAGCAGCTCGGGCGCGAATGAAGAGACCCAGTACTTC

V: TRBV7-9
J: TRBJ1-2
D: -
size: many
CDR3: CASTRDEGSYTF
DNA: TGTGCCAGCACACGTGATGAGGGCAGCTACACCTTC

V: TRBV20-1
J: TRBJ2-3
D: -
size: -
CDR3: CSASETDRTDTQYF
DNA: TGCAGTGCTAGCGAGACGGATCGCACAGATACGCAGTATTTT

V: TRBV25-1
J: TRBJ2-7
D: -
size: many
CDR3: CASSDPAGSSYEQYF
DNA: TGTGCCAGCAGTGACCCCGCAGGAAGCTCCTACGAGCAGTACTTC

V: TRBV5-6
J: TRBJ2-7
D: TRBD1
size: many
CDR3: CASSLRLTGGSHEQYF
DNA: TGTGCCAGCAGCTTGAGGCTGACAGGGGGCTCCCACGAGCAGTACTTC

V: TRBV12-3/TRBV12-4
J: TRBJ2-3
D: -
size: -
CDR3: CASSLAFRRDTQYF
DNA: TGTGCCAGCAGTTTAGCCTTTAGGAGGGATACGCAGTATTTT

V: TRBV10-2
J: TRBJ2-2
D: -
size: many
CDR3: CASSEGSGELFF
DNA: TGCGCCAGCAGTGAGGGATCCGGGGAGCTGTTTTTT

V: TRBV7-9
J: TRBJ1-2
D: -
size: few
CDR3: CASSLEQGVNYGYTF
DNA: TGTGCCAGCAGCTTAGAACAGGGCGTTAACTATGGCTACACCTTC

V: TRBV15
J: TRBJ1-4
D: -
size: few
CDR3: CATSRRQLATNEKLFF
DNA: TGTGCCACCAGCCGAAGACAGCTAGCAACTAATGAAAAACTGTTTTTT

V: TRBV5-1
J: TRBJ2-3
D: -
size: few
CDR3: CASSLGGVADTQYF
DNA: TGCGCCAGCAGCTTGGGCGGGGTAGCAGATACGCAGTATTTT

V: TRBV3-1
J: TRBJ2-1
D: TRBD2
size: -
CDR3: CASSQDVSGSGYGEQFF
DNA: TGTGCCAGCAGCCAAGATGTTAGCGGGAGCGGGTATGGTGAGCAGTTCTTC

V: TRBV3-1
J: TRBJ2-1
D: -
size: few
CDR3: CASSPQRLGIGEQFF
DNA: TGTGCCAGCAGCCCCCAGAGACTAGGGATCGGTGAGCAGTTCTTC

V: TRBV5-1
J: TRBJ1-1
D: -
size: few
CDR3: CASRHGQRNTEAFF
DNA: TGCGCCAGCAGACATGGACAGAGAAACACTGAAGCTTTCTTT

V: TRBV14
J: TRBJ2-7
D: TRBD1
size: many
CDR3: CASSQTGLEQYF
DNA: TGTGCCAGCAGCCAGACAGGGCTCGAGCAGTACTTC

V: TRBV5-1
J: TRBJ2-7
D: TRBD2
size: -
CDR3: CASSDRLAGTYEQYF
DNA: TGCGCCAGCAGCGACAGACTAGCGGGAACATACGAGCAGTACTTC

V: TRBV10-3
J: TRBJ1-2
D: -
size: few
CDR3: CAISEWENYGYTF
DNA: TGTGCCATCAGTGAGTGGGAAAACTATGGCTACACCTTC

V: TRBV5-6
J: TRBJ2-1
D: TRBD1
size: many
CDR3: CASSARDRGSYNEQFF
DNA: TGTGCCAGCAGCGCGCGGGACAGGGGTTCCTACAATGAGCAGTTCTTC

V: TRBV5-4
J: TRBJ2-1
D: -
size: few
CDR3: CASSPYDRYNEQFF
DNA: TGTGCCAGCAGCCCGTACGACAGGTACAATGAGCAGTTCTTC

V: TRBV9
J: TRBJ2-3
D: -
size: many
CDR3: CASSTIGDDTQYF
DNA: TGTGCCAGCAGCACCATAGGGGATGATACGCAGTATTTT

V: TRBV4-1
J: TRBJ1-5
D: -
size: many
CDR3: CASSQVQGGAGNQPQHF
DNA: TGCGCCAGCAGCCAAGTCCAAGGAGGGGCTGGCAATCAGCCCCAGCATTTT

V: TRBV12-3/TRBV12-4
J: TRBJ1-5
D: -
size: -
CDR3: CASSTGPFGSGAQHF
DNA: TGTGCCAGCAGCACAGGGCCCTTTGGATCAGGAGCCCAGCATTTT

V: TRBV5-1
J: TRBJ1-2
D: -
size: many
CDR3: CASSLEADYGYTF
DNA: TGCGCCAGCAGCTTGGAGGCAGACTATGGCTACACCTTC

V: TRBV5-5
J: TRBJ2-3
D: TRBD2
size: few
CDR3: CASSISGGAQVTDTQYF
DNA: TGTGCCAGCAGTATTAGCGGGGGGGCTCAGGTCACAGATACGCAGTATTTT

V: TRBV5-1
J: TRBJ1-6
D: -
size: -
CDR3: CASSLAGVSYSPLHF
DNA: TGCGCCAGCAGCTTGGCTGGCGTTTCCTATTCACCCCTCCACTTT

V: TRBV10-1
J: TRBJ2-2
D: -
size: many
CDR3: CASSQGIANTGELFF
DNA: TGCGCCAGCAGTCAGGGAATTGCGAACACCGGGGAGCTGTTTTTT

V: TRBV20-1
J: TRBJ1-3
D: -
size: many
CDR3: CSAGQGNTIYF
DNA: TGCAGTGCTGGTCAAGGAAACACCATATATTTT

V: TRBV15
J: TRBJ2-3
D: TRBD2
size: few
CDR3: CATSRGATSGTDTQYF
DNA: TGTGCCACCAGCAGAGGCGCGACTAGCGGCACAGATACGCAGTATTTT

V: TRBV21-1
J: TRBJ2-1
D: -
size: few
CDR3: CASSKESSGKQEQFF
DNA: TGTGCCAGCAGCAAAGAATCTAGCGGGAAGCAGGAGCAGTTCTTC

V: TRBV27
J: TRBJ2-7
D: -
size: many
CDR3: CASSLGPGYEQYF
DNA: TGTGCCAGCAGTTTAGGTCCGGGCTACGAGCAGTACTTC

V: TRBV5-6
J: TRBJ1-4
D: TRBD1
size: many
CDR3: CASSYRGGNEKLFF
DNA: TGTGCCAGCAGTTACAGGGGCGGTAATGAAAAACTGTTTTTT

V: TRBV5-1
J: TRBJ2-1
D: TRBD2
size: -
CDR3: CASSSQPSGGYNEQFF
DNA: TGCGCCAGCAGCTCCCAGCCTAGCGGGGGGTACAATGAGCAGTTCTTC

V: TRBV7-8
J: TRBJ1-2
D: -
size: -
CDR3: CASSPVMGGYTF
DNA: TGTGCCAGCAGCCCGGTTATGGGCGGCTACACCTTC

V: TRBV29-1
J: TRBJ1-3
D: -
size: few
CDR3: CSVRTEEGNTIYF
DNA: TGCAGCGTCCGGACAGAGGAAGGAAACACCATATATTTT

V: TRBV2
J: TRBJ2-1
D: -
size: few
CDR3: CASGNEHNEQFF
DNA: TGTGCCAGCGGTAACGAACACAATGAGCAGTTCTTC

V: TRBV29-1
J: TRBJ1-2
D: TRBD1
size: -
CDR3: CSVDPTGDGYTF
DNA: TGCAGCGTTGATCCTACAGGGGATGGCTACACCTTC

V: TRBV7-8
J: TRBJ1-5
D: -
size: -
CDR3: CASSLATVYSNQPQHF
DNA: TGTGCCAGCAGCTTAGCGACAGTTTATAGCAATCAGCCCCAGCATTTT

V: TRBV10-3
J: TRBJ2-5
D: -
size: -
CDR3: CAISLNGVGEETQYF
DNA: TGTGCCATCAGTCTGAATGGGGTGGGGGAAGAGACCCAGTACTTC

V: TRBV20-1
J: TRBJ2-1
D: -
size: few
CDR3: CSARWSGDHNEQFF
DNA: TGCAGTGCTAGATGGTCAGGGGACCACAATGAGCAGTTCTTC

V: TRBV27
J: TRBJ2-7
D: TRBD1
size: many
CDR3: CASNPHPTGTVYEQYF
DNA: TGTGCCAGCAACCCTCACCCGACAGGGACCGTGTACGAGCAGTACTTC

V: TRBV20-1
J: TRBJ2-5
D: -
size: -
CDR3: CSAIVGRIETQYF
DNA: TGCAGTGCCATCGTGGGGAGGATAGAGACCCAGTACTTC

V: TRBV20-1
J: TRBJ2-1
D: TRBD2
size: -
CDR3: CSARVGLAGGLEQFF
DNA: TGCAGTGCTAGAGTAGGGCTAGCGGGAGGACTTGAGCAGTTCTTC